This T cell receptor (beta chain) comes out of a study of blood T cells in healthy people across ages. Per the germline V gene, CDR1 is MNHEY and CDR2 is SVGEGT. Trimming cost V 7 bases and J 6 bases, with 9 bases left between them. CDR3 length: 11 residues. Alongside a J-beta primer mix, a sample-barcoded 5' primer served in a second PCR lasting roughly 6 to 11 cycles. Via MiXCR, TCRdb re-called the 5' RACE reads, giving one row per CDR3 protein. Here the sample spans around 870,000 distinct CDR3 sequences, around 28% being singletons. This TCR was recovered from a woman older than 75 in good health. Specimen: blood. V is TRBV6-2 or TRBV6-3 and J is TRBJ1-1; no definite D call. Here the CDR3 reads CASKGEAEAFF. CDR3 DNA sequence: TGTGCCAGCAAGGGAGAGGCTGAAGCTTTCTTT.